This record looks at one TCR beta chain sequence and its context. This specimen belongs to a study of blood T cell repertoires in COVID-19. On the study more broadly: T cells, B-cell-depleted T cells, or PBMCs provided the cDNA or gDNA that served as material.

TCRdb's copy holds only in-frame clones and misses some; the assay was immunoSEQ multiplex PCR. The data show a few hundred thousand clones, nearly 90% seen once. From germline, CDR1 is SEHNR and CDR2 FQNEAQ (reference sequence). The CDR3 covers 14 residues. V lost 5 bases to trimming and J lost 5 bases; unmatched junction nucleotides: 3. The source is a woman between 25 and 40 years old with COVID-19, enrolled during active disease. The sequenced sample consisted of peripheral blood. The chain is built from TRBV7-9 and TRBJ2-1; 10 bases match TRBD2. In DNA form, the CDR3 reads TGTGCCAGCAGCCCAGGGACTAGCGACAATGAGCAGTTCTTC. It encodes CASSPGTSDNEQFF.